Below are 18 T cell receptor beta chains sequenced from a single sample in a study of beta chain features in type 1 diabetes. Antigens for these TCRs are unknown. The authors reverse transcribed all of the isolated RNA, so sequencing captured expressed TCRB transcripts. Sequenced by immunoSEQ multiplex PCR; TCRdb stores in-frame clones only, minus some. The sample consists of more than 550,000 clones, about 14% of them appearing once. Study-level results: In every one of the four CD4+ subsets, TCRB CDR3s were moderately but significantly shorter in Type 1 diabetes patients.

Material: naive CD4+ T cells from blood. The receptors originated from a man between 18 and 35 years old with type 1 diabetes.

Only a few counts were recorded for this clone. The rearrangement links TRBV7-2 to TRBJ1-3; D is unclear. The V end lost 4 bases, the J end lost 2 bases, and 9 bases lay between the germline ends. This CDR3 has 14 amino acids. The V gene's germline CDR1 is SGHTA and CDR2 FQGNSA. CDR3 sequence (DNA): TGTGCCAGCAGCTCCGACATCGCTGGAAACACCATATATTTT. Its protein product is CASSSDIAGNTIYF.

This clone was counted a few times. The genes are TRBV30 and TRBJ1-5; TRBD1 is a possible D gene (6 bases). Germline CDR1 GTSNPN, CDR2 SVGIG (reference sequence). The V end lost 7 bases, the J end lost 4 bases, and 14 bases lay between the germline ends. This CDR3 has 13 residues. In DNA, the CDR3 is TGTGCCTTGGAGGACAGAGAGAATCAGCCCCAGCATTTT. This gives the protein CALEDRENQPQHF.

The chain combines TRBV7-2 with TRBJ2-1; 8 positions agree with TRBD2. The length of the CDR3 is 14 residues. Trimming cost V 3 bases and J 8 bases; bases outside gene matches: 6. CDR1 SGHTA and CDR2 FQGNSA come from the germline V gene. The CDR3 reads CASSLGTRSHEQFF. DNA for the CDR3: TGTGCCAGCAGCTTGGGGACTAGATCACATGAGCAGTTCTTC.

The V call is TRBV4-1, the J call TRBJ2-1, with 10 bases aligning to TRBD2. The CDR3 contains 15 residues. From germline, CDR1 is MGHRA and CDR2 YSYEKL. The trim removed 5 bases at V and 2 bases at J, leaving 3 bases unmatched. The CDR3 loop is CASSSGTSAYNEQFF. The DNA for the CDR3 is TGCGCCAGCAGCTCCGGGACTAGCGCCTACAATGAGCAGTTCTTC.

The chain employs TRBV7-3 and TRBJ1-5, with D maybe TRBD1 (6 bases). Germline lookup yields CDR1 SGHTA and CDR2 FQGTGA. CDR3 length: 13 amino acids. V shed 5 bases and J shed 7 bases, with 12 bases lying between them. DNA for the CDR3: TGTGCCAGCAGCGCCACAGGGAACCAGCCCCAGCATTTT. Its protein is CASSATGNQPQHF.

This CDR3 is CASSFTGDMGANYGYTF. DNA of the CDR3: TGTGCCAGCAGTTTTACAGGTGACATGGGAGCTAACTATGGCTACACCTTC. The rearrangement joins TRBV27 to TRBJ1-2; perhaps TRBD1 as D (5 bases). This CDR3 spans 17 amino acids. Deletions cut 3 bases from V and 0 bases from J, with 17 bases between. CDR1 is MNHEY and CDR2 is SMNVEV in the germline V gene (reference sequence).

This clone was seen a few times. This rearrangement joins TRBV11-1 to TRBJ1-5; no clear D gene. Deletions cut 1 base from V and 7 bases from J, with 11 bases between. CDR1 and CDR2 (germline): SGHAT, FQDESV (reference sequence). The CDR3 contains 14 residues. CDR3 in DNA: TGTGCCAGCAGCTTAGTGAGGGTTCAGCAGCCCCAGCATTTT. It encodes CASSLVRVQQPQHF.

This clone came up a few times. V usage is TRBV6-5 and J usage is TRBJ2-7; possibly TRBD1 for D (5 bases). V was clipped by 6 bases and J by 7 bases, with 16 bases between them. The CDR3 consists of 13 residues. The germline V gene encodes CDR1 MNHEY and CDR2 SVGAGI. The CDR3 spells CASRYQGLGEQYF. CDR3 DNA sequence: TGTGCCAGCAGATACCAGGGATTAGGTGAGCAGTACTTC.

The V call is TRBV6-1, the J call TRBJ2-7; D gene uncertain. The CDR3 consists of 12 residues. In germline, CDR1 is MNHNS, CDR2 SASEGT. Trimming removed 7 bases from V and 3 bases from J, with 10 bases in between. CDR3: CASTLDGYEQYF. The CDR3 DNA reads TGTGCCAGCACCCTGGACGGCTACGAGCAGTACTTC.

V is TRBV7-9 and J is TRBJ1-2, with TRBD1 identical over 8 bases. CDR1 is SEHNR and CDR2 is FQNEAQ in the germline V gene (reference sequence). The CDR3 is 15 residues long. V gave up 1 base and J gave up 1 base; unmatched junction bases: 2. CDR3 loop: CASSLGTGINYGYTF. DNA for the CDR3: TGTGCCAGCAGCTTAGGGACAGGGATTAACTATGGCTACACCTTC.

The chain links TRBV9 to TRBJ2-5; TRBD1 agrees at 8 bases. This CDR3 spans 17 amino acids. V shed 4 bases and J 4 bases; nucleotides not matched to a gene: 15. Germline values: CDR1 SGDLS, CDR2 YYNGEE. In DNA, the CDR3 is TGTGCCAGCAGCCCGAGGTCCCGGGGCAGGGGGCTAGAGACCCAGTACTTC. Translated: CASSPRSRGRGLETQYF. Filled out from reference TRBV9 and TRBJ2-5, the complete variable domain reads DSGVTQTPKHLITATGQRVTLRCSPRSGDLSVYWYQQSLDQGLQFLIQYYNGEERAKGNILERFSAQQFPDLHSELNLSSLELGDSALYFCASSPRSRGRGLETQYFGPGTRLLVL.

The chain has TRBV5-4 and TRBJ2-1, with 9 bases that match TRBD1. The germline V gene has CDR1 SGHNT and CDR2 YYREEE (reference sequence). This CDR3 contains 14 residues. With 4 bases clipped from V and 8 bases from J, the junction kept 7 bases outside the gene matches. The CDR3 loop is CASSPGQGADEQFF. For the CDR3, the DNA is TGTGCCAGCAGCCCGGGACAGGGAGCTGATGAGCAGTTCTTC.

The chain joins TRBV7-8 to TRBJ2-3; D unclear. The length of the CDR3 is 15 residues. Trimming took off 3 bases at V and 0 bases at J, with 10 bases between the two ends. Germline values: CDR1 SGHVS, CDR2 FQNEAQ. For the CDR3, the DNA is TGTGCCAGCAGCTTTTCCACGGACAGCACAGATACGCAGTATTTT. Translated: CASSFSTDSTDTQYF.

In its sample, this clone was seen a few times. This rearrangement joins TRBV5-1 to TRBJ2-2; perhaps TRBD2 as D (6 bases). The germline V gene has CDR1 SGHRS and CDR2 YFSETQ. This CDR3 spans 15 amino acids. V was clipped by 2 bases and J by 2 bases, with 10 bases between them. The CDR3 nucleotides are TGCGCCAGCAGCTTCCAACTAGCAAACACCGGGGAGCTGTTTTTT. Translating gives CASSFQLANTGELFF.

This clone turned up a few times. The chain recombines TRBV28 with TRBJ2-3, with TRBD2 matching 8 bases. V shed 6 bases, J shed 10 bases, and the junction held 12 bases outside the gene matches. The germline CDR1 and CDR2 sequences are MDHEN and SYDVKM. The CDR3 has 14 amino acids. The CDR3 sequence is CASSRPGGPVAQYF. The CDR3 coding sequence is TGTGCCAGCAGCCGACCGGGGGGGCCGGTAGCGCAGTATTTT.

The chain employs TRBV5-4 and TRBJ2-1, with a weak D call TRBD1 (6 bases). V shed 4 bases and J shed 5 bases, with 19 bases lying between them. From germline, CDR1 is SGHNT and CDR2 YYREEE (reference sequence). The CDR3 runs to 16 residues. The CDR3: CASSPTAGQGNNEQFF. The CDR3 nucleotides read TGTGCCAGCAGCCCCACGGCGGGTCAGGGGAACAATGAGCAGTTCTTC. Complete variable domain (other parts from reference TRBV5-4 and TRBJ2-1): ETGVTQSPTHLIKTRGQQVTLRCSSQSGHNTVSWYQQALGQGPQFIFQYYREEENGRGNFPPRFSGLQFPNYSSELNVNALELDDSALYLCASSPTAGQGNNEQFFGPGTRLTVL.

The chain uses TRBV10-3 and TRBJ2-3, with 8 bases that match TRBD1. Germline CDR1 and CDR2: ENHRY and SYGVKD. Trimming at V came to 6 bases and at J to 0 bases, leaving 5 bases not matched to a gene. The CDR3 contains 15 residues. CDR3 sequence: CAIRKTGASTDTQYF. CDR3 nucleotide sequence: TGTGCCATCAGAAAGACAGGGGCTAGCACAGATACGCAGTATTTT.

The chain carries TRBV5-4 and TRBJ1-2; 7 bases are a match to TRBD1. CDR3 size: 16 residues. Germline CDR1 and CDR2: SGHNT and YYREEE (reference sequence). The trim removed 6 bases at V and 3 bases at J, leaving 14 bases unmatched. Here the CDR3 DNA reads TGTGCCAGCACCTTTTCAACAGGGGCAATGGACTATGGCTACACCTTC. This translates into CASTFSTGAMDYGYTF.